The TCR beta chain under discussion was sequenced for a study of follicular helper T cells after annual influenza vaccination. Study-wide points: Each annual vaccination recalled recurring oligoclonal ICOS+CD38+ cTfh clonotypes. Change in circulating plasmablasts correlated with ICOS+CD38+ cTfh clonality change.

The time point: 2015-2016 season, pre-vaccination. Each time point used roughly 35 to 100 mL of blood. The CDR3 consists of 15 residues. The germline V gene has CDR1 MNHEY and CDR2 SVGAGI. V lost 5 bases and J 6 bases, leaving 19 bases between the germline ends. Comment on this clone: The antigen is not known.

Produced via immunoSEQ multiplex PCR; TCRdb's table is partial and in-frame only. The sample includes about 10,000 clones, 81% of them seen just once. The material sequenced was CXCR5+ CD38- circulating T follicular helper cells from blood, taken on the day of influenza vaccination. The subset: circulating Tfh, non-naive CD4+CXCR5+PD-1+ (ICOS+CD38+ or ICOS-CD38-). This receptor was identified in an adult who received the influenza vaccine. The chain combines TRBV6-5 with TRBJ1-2; possibly TRBD1 for D (6 bases). DNA for the CDR3: TGTGCCAGCAGTGTGGGACACAATTACATTGATGGCTACACCTTC. This encodes CASSVGHNYIDGYTF.